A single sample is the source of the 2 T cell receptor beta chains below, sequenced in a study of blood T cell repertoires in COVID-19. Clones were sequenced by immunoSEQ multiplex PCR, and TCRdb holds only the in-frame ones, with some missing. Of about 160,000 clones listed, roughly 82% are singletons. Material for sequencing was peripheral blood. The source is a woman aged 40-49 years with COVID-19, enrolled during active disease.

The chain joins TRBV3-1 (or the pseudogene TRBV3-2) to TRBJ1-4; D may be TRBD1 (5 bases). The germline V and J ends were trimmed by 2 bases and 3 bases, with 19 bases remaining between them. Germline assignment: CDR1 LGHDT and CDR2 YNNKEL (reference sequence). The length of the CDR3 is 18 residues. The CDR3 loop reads CASSQLDPRAHSNEKLFF. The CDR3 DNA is TGTGCCAGCAGCCAATTAGATCCCAGGGCGCACTCTAATGAAAAACTGTTTTTT.

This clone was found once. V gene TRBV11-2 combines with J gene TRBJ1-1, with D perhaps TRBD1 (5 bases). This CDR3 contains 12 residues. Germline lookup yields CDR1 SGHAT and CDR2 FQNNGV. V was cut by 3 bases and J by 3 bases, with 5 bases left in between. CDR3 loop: CASSFRDTEAFF. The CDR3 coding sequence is TGTGCCAGCAGCTTCAGGGACACTGAAGCTTTCTTT.